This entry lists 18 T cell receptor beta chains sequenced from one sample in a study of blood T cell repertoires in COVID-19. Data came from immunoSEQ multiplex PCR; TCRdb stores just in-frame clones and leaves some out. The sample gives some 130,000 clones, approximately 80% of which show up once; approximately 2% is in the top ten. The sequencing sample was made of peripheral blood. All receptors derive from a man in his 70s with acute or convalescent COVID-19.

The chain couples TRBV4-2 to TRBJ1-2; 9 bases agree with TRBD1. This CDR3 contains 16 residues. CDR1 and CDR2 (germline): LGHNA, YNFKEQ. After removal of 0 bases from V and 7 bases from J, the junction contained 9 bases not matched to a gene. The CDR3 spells CASSQELQGAPVGYTF. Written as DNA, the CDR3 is TGTGCCAGCAGCCAAGAGCTACAGGGGGCACCGGTTGGCTACACCTTC.

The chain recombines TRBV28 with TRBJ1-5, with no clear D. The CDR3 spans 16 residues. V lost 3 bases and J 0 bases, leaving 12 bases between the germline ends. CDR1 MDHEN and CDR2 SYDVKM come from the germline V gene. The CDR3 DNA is TGTGCCAGCAGTTTTGCCGGACTCAATAGCAATCAGCCCCAGCATTTT. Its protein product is CASSFAGLNSNQPQHF.

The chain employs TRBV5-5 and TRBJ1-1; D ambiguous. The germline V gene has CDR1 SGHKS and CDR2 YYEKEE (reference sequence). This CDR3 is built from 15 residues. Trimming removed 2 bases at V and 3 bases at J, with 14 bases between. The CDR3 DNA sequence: TGTGCCAGCAGCTTTCGAAGGGAGGCTGACACTGAAGCTTTCTTT. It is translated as CASSFRREADTEAFF.

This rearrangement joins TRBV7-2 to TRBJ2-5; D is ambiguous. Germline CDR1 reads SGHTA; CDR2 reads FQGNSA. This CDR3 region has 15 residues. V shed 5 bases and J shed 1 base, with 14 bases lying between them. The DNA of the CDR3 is TGTGCCAGCAGCCCTGCCCCCATTAGCCAAGAGACCCAGTACTTC. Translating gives CASSPAPISQETQYF.

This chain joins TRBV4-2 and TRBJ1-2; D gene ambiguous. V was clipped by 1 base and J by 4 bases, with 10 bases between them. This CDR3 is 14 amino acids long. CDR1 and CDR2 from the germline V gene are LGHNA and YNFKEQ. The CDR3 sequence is CASSQGFSSYGYTF. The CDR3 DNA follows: TGTGCCAGCAGCCAAGGGTTTAGCAGCTATGGCTACACCTTC.

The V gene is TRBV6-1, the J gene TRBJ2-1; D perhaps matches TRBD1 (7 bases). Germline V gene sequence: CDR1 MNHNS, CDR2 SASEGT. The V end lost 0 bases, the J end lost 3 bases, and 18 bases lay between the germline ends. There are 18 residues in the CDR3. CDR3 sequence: CASSEARRGLIVYNEQFF. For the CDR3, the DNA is TGTGCCAGCAGTGAAGCGAGGAGGGGGCTTATCGTCTACAATGAGCAGTTCTTC.

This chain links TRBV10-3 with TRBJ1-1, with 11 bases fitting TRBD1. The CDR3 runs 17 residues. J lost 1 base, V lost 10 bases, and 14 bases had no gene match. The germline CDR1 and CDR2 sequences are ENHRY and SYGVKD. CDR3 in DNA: TGTGCCACCGGGGGGGGGACAGGGGGTCTCGGGAACACTGAAGCTTTCTTT. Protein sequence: CATGGGTGGLGNTEAFF.

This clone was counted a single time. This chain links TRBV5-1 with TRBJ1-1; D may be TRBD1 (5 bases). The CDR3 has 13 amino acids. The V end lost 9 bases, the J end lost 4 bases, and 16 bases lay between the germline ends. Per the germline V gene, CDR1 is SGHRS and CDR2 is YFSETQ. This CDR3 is CATQPGGGTEAFF. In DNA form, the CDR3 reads TGCGCCACCCAGCCGGGGGGAGGCACTGAAGCTTTCTTT.

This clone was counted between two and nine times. CDR3 DNA sequence: TGTGCCAGCTCACCACCTTCCCAGGGGGGTGAGCAGTTCTTC. As protein: CASSPPSQGGEQFF. The chain links TRBV18 to TRBJ2-1, with D possibly TRBD1 on 7 matching bases. There are 14 residues in the CDR3. Trimming shortened V by 0 bases and J by 9 bases, and 12 bases separated the two germline ends. The V gene's germline CDR1 is KGHSH and CDR2 LQKENI.

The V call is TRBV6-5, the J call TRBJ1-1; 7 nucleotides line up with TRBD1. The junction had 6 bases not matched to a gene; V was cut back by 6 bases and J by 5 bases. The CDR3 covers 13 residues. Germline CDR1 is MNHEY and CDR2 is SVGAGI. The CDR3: CASRSQGGTEAFF. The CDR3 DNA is TGTGCCAGCAGATCTCAGGGGGGTACTGAAGCTTTCTTT.

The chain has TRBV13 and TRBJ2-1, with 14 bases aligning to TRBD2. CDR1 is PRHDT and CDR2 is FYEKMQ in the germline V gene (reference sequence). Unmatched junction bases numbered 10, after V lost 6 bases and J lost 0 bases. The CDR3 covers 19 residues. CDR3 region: CASRLGTSGGLSSYNEQFF. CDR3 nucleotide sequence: TGTGCCAGCAGACTCGGGACTAGCGGGGGCCTGAGCTCCTACAATGAGCAGTTCTTC.

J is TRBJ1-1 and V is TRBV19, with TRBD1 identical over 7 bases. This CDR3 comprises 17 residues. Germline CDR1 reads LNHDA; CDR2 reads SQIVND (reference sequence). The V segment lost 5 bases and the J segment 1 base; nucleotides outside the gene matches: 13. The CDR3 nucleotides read TGTGCCAGTAGTCCGCTTCCGGGACAGAGTGGGAACACTGAAGCTTTCTTT. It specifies CASSPLPGQSGNTEAFF.

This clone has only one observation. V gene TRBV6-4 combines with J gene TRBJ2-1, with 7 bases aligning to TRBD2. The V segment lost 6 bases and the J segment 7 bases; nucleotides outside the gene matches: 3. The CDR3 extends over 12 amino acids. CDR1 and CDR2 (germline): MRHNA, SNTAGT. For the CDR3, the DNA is TGTGCCAGCAGGGGGGGGTTTAATGAGCAGTTCTTC. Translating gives CASRGGFNEQFF.

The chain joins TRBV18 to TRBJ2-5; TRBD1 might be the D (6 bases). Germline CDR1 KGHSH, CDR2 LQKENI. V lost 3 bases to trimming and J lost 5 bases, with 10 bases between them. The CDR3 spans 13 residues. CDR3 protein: CASSPGAGETQYF. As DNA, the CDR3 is TGTGCCAGCTCACCGGGGGCCGGGGAGACCCAGTACTTC.

The CDR3 is CAWSGGASNEKLFF. CDR3 DNA sequence: TGTGCCTGGTCAGGGGGCGCTTCTAATGAAAAACTGTTTTTT. The chain carries TRBV30 and TRBJ1-4, with 8 nucleotides matching TRBD1. Germline trimming cut 5 bases from V and 3 bases from J; bases unmatched to any gene: 5. Germline V gene lookup returns CDR1 GTSNPN and CDR2 SVGIG (reference sequence). The CDR3 length is 14 residues.

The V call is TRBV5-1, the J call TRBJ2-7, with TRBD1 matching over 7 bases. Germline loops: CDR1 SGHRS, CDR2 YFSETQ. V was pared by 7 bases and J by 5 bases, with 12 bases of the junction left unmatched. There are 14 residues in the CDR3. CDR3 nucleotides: TGCGCCAGCTCTCCGACAGGGTCCACCCACGAGCAGTACTTC. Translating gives CASSPTGSTHEQYF.

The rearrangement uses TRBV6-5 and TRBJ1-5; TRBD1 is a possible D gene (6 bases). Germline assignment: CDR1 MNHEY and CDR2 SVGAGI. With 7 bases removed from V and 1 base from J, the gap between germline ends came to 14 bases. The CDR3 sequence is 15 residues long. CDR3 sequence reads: CASNQAGASNQPQHF. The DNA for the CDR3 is TGTGCCAGCAACCAAGCAGGGGCCAGCAATCAGCCCCAGCATTTT.

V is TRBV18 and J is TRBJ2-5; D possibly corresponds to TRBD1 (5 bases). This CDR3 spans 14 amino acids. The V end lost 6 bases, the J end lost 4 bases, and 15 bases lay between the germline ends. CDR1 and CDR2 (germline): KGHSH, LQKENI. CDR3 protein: CASSPSSRGETQYF. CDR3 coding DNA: TGTGCCAGCTCGCCATCCTCAAGGGGAGAGACCCAGTACTTC. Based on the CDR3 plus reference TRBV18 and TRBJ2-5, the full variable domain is NAGVMQNPRHLVRRRGQEARLRCSPMKGHSHVYWYRQLPEEGLKFMVYLQKENIIDESGMPKERFSAEFPKEGPSILRIQQVVRGDSAAYFCASSPSSRGETQYFGPGTRLLVL.